What follows describes a single T cell receptor (beta chain). These data are taken from a study of blood T cell repertoires in COVID-19. With V trimmed by 4 bases and J by 4 bases, 15 bases remained unmatched. The length of the CDR3 is 17 residues. The V gene's germline CDR1 is SGHRS and CDR2 YFSETQ. Adults between about 18 and 89 years of age took part from 24 US areas. Sequencing used immunoSEQ multiplex PCR; TCRdb keeps in-frame clones, though not all of them. The sample shows 250,000 to 300,000 clones, around 92% of them seen only once. Sequencing was performed on PBMCs or T cells enriched from blood (not recorded which). This rearrangement joins TRBV5-1 to TRBJ1-2; 8 bases fit TRBD1. This TCR was sampled from a woman aged 50 to 60 who had been exposed to COVID-19. CDR3 nucleotides: TGCGCCAGCAGCCCCTTTCCTCCGGGACAGGAACTCTATGGCTACACCTTC. Its translation: CASSPFPPGQELYGYTF.